The entry below gives a single T cell receptor beta chain sequence along with its context. Its antigen is unknown. CDR1 is SNHLY and CDR2 is FYNNEI in the germline V gene. The CDR3 is made up of 12 amino acids. The trim removed 11 bases at V and 3 bases at J, leaving 4 bases unmatched. Assay used: immunoSEQ multiplex PCR; TCRdb lists only in-frame clones, some missing. The sample records 200,000 to 300,000 clones, roughly 87% being singletons. This sample stems from a study of cytomegalovirus exposure and HLA in healthy donors. Findings and caveats of the study: The tendency of first-cohort TCR clusters to co-occur in the 100 to 150 validation repertoires emerged from a later analysis. The study listed around 150 cytomegalovirus-associated TCR beta chains. Most sequenced TCRs were rare (though some public TCRs occurred in many donors).

The sample was PBMCs. The TCR comes from a woman younger than 45 in good health and CMV-seronegative. The chain uses TRBV2 and TRBJ2-5; 9 nucleotides match TRBD1. As DNA, the CDR3 is TGTGCCGGACAGGGGCTTAAAGAGACCCAGTACTTC. Its translation is CAGQGLKETQYF.